These 32 T cell receptor beta chains originate from one sample sequenced in a study of T-cell memory formation after mild COVID-19. Using its own MiXCR run on the 5' RACE reads, TCRdb lists one record per CDR3 protein. This repertoire shows around 450,000 distinct CDR3 sequences, more than 20% found once; its top ten account for 7.5% to 10%. Sequencing was performed on PBMCs or a T cell subset sorted from them (not recorded which). These receptors originate from an adult woman who had mild COVID-19 (a few samples of this study predate the infection). Cell type and time point are not known.

This clonotype was counted between two and nine times. The chain has TRBV6-2 or TRBV6-3 and TRBJ2-2, with unresolved D. Trimming removed 5 bases from V and 2 bases from J, with 6 bases in between. CDR3 length equals 13 residues. Germline lookup yields CDR1 MNHEY and CDR2 SVGEGT. The CDR3 is CASSPFNTGELFF. CDR3 coding DNA: TGTGCCAGCAGTCCCTTTAACACCGGGGAGCTGTTTTTT.

This clonotype was found many times. The V gene is TRBV4-1, the J gene TRBJ2-5, with 8 bases that match TRBD2. Germline V gene sequence: CDR1 MGHRA, CDR2 YSYEKL. The CDR3 runs 15 residues. J lost 5 bases, V lost 1 base, and 6 bases had no gene match. The CDR3 here is CASSQGGGNWETQYF. The CDR3 DNA reads TGCGCCAGCAGCCAAGGCGGGGGGAATTGGGAGACCCAGTACTTC.

This clonotype showed up just a few times. This sequence joins TRBV24-1 and TRBJ2-3, with D uncertain. V lost 0 bases, J lost 8 bases, and 8 bases lay in between. CDR3 length: 13 amino acids. CDR1 and CDR2 (germline): KGHDR, SFDVKD. The CDR3 bases are TGTGCCACCAGTGATTTGTTGCGTGGTACGCAGTATTTT. It yields the protein CATSDLLRGTQYF.

DNA for the CDR3: TGTGCCAGCAGCTTAGCATCCTTCAGACAGCCGAACACTGAAGCTTTCTTT. Its translation is CASSLASFRQPNTEAFF. The chain combines TRBV7-8 with TRBJ1-1, with D perhaps matching TRBD1 (5 bases). The CDR3 is 17 residues long. V was pared by 0 bases and J by 1 base, with 15 bases between. The germline V gene has CDR1 SGHVS and CDR2 FQNEAQ.

In its sample, this clonotype was seen a few times. The chain is built from TRBV3-1 and TRBJ2-7, with D tentatively TRBD2 (5 bases). Germline V CDR1 and CDR2: LGHDT, YNNKEL (reference sequence). Trimming shortened V by 4 bases and J by 7 bases, and 14 bases separated the two germline ends. There are 13 residues in the CDR3. The CDR3 nucleotides are TGTGCCAGCAGCCTCAGAGGGTCACTAGAGCAGTACTTC. Its protein product is CASSLRGSLEQYF.

The chain is built from TRBV5-1 and TRBJ2-5; D may be TRBD1 (5 bases). Germline V gene lookup returns CDR1 SGHRS and CDR2 YFSETQ. This CDR3 is built from 16 residues. V lost 4 bases and J 1 base, leaving 17 bases between the germline ends. In nucleotides, the CDR3 is TGCGCCAGCAGCATCTCCTTTGACAGCATCCAAGAGACCCAGTACTTC. The encoded protein is CASSISFDSIQETQYF.

The chain links TRBV6-5 to TRBJ1-1; D uncertain. Trimming left V 8 bases short and J 0 bases short, with 16 bases between. The CDR3 contains 15 residues. Germline values: CDR1 MNHEY, CDR2 SVGAGI. The CDR3 bases are TGTGCCAGCGCCCTTTCTACGGCTATGAACACTGAAGCTTTCTTT. It encodes CASALSTAMNTEAFF.

This clonotype has a handful of counts. V and J are TRBV2 and TRBJ2-7; unclear D gene. Per the germline V gene, CDR1 is SNHLY and CDR2 is FYNNEI. Trimming removed 7 bases at V and 4 bases at J, with 5 bases between. The CDR3 consists of 10 residues. This CDR3 reads CASMGYEQYF. The CDR3, as DNA: TGTGCCAGCATGGGTTACGAGCAGTACTTC.

The chain has TRBV6-5 and TRBJ2-3, with 12 positions matching TRBD2. Trimming at V came to 11 bases and at J to 2 bases, leaving 11 bases not matched to a gene. Per the germline V gene, CDR1 is MNHEY and CDR2 is SVGAGI. CDR3 length equals 16 residues. CDR3 sequence reads: CASRGASGRATDTQYF. The CDR3 nucleotides are TGTGCCTCCCGAGGGGCTAGCGGGAGGGCCACAGATACGCAGTATTTT.

J is TRBJ2-1 and V is TRBV20-1, with 14 bases lining up with TRBD2. The germline gives CDR1 DFQATT, CDR2 SNEGSKA (reference sequence). The CDR3 consists of 17 residues. V trimming: 7 bases; J trimming: 4 bases; junction bases outside the gene matches: 12. CDR3 nucleotides: TGCAGTGTTGGGGGCGGGACTAGCGGGAGAGATTACAATGAGCAGTTCTTC. Its translation is CSVGGGTSGRDYNEQFF.

This clonotype was detected ten times or more. This sequence joins TRBV12-3 or TRBV12-4 and TRBJ1-3; D may be TRBD1 (6 bases). V was pared by 6 bases and J by 4 bases, with 13 bases between. CDR3 length: 14 residues. The chain's CDR3 is CASSLRGSGNTIYF. In DNA form, the CDR3 reads TGTGCCAGCAGCTTGAGGGGGTCGGGAAACACCATATATTTT.

The chain recombines TRBV21-1 with TRBJ2-7; the tabulated D call, TRBD2, remains unverified against the DNA. TRBV21-1 is termed a pseudogene. This CDR3 region has 10 residues. The CDR3 is CASSPAGQYF. CDR3 nucleotides: TGTGCCAGCAGCCCTGCGGGGCAGTACTTC.

This clonotype came up a few times. The chain is built from TRBV5-1 and TRBJ1-5, with TRBD1 matching over 9 bases. CDR1 and CDR2 from the germline V gene are SGHRS and YFSETQ. The V and J ends lost 10 bases and 0 bases, in that order; junction bases with no gene match: 11. The length of the CDR3 is 16 residues. The CDR3: CAPGQGLYLSNQPQHF. The CDR3 coding sequence is TGCGCCCCGGGACAGGGCTTATACCTTAGCAATCAGCCCCAGCATTTT.

This clonotype was detected ten times or more. The V and J genes are TRBV20-1 and TRBJ2-3; no definite D call. The CDR3 totals 12 residues. Germline-derived CDR1 and CDR2 are DFQATT and SNEGSKA (reference sequence). Deletions cut 7 bases from V and 4 bases from J, with 12 bases between. CDR3 loop: CSVSEVSDTQYF. In DNA form, the CDR3 reads TGCAGTGTTTCTGAGGTCTCAGATACGCAGTATTTT.

The chain employs TRBV7-2 and TRBJ2-4; 13 positions match TRBD2. The CDR3 runs 17 residues. V was pared by 1 base and J by 11 bases, with 11 bases of the junction left unmatched. CDR1 SGHTA and CDR2 FQGNSA come from the germline V gene. DNA of the CDR3: TGTGCCAGCAGCTTAGAACGAGGGACTAGCGGGAAGGGTGTTCAGTACTTC. Translation gives CASSLERGTSGKGVQYF.

This rearrangement joins TRBV18 to TRBJ2-7; D ambiguous. Germline V gene lookup returns CDR1 KGHSH and CDR2 LQKENI. V dropped 3 bases and J dropped 3 bases, with 15 bases sitting between them. The CDR3 length is 15 residues. The CDR3 protein is CASSPPGSSLYEQYF. Written as DNA, the CDR3 is TGTGCCAGCTCACCGCCCGGGTCTTCCCTCTACGAGCAGTACTTC.

The sample holds a few counts of this clonotype. Here the CDR3 reads CASIDPQGLAEAFF. The CDR3 DNA sequence: TGTGCCAGCATCGACCCACAGGGGTTAGCGGAAGCTTTCTTT. V and J are TRBV6-1 and TRBJ1-1, with 7 bases fitting TRBD1. Germline values: CDR1 MNHNS, CDR2 SASEGT. The CDR3 sequence is 14 residues long. Trimming took 7 bases from V and 8 from J; bases not matched to a gene: 13.

This chain joins TRBV10-3 and TRBJ2-1, with D tentatively TRBD1 (5 bases). V gave up 4 bases and J gave up 9 bases, with 16 bases separating them. Germline CDR1 ENHRY, CDR2 SYGVKD. The CDR3 length is 14 residues. CDR3 region: CAISGTPSVAEQFF. In nucleotides, the CDR3 is TGTGCCATCAGTGGGACACCGTCCGTTGCTGAGCAGTTCTTC.

This clonotype was counted at least ten times. The chain links TRBV7-2 to TRBJ2-7, with D possibly being TRBD2 (6 bases). CDR1 and CDR2 (germline): SGHTA, FQGNSA. The CDR3 loop spans 15 amino acids. V lost 3 bases and J 3 bases, leaving 15 bases between the germline ends. CDR3 nucleotide sequence: TGTGCCAGCAGCTTTGCACCGGGACTGGGCTACGAGCAGTACTTC. It yields the protein CASSFAPGLGYEQYF.

The chain links TRBV9 to TRBJ1-2; 8 bases line up with TRBD1. The trim removed 4 bases at V and 8 bases at J, leaving 10 bases unmatched. This CDR3 region has 14 residues. CDR1 and CDR2 from the germline V gene are SGDLS and YYNGEE. In DNA form, the CDR3 reads TGTGCCAGCAGCACCTCGGACAGGGTCGAGGGCTACACCTTC. Its translation: CASSTSDRVEGYTF.

This clonotype has only a few counts. V is TRBV7-3 and J is TRBJ2-1, with D possibly being TRBD1 or TRBD2 (5 bases each). Germline CDR1 is SGHTA and CDR2 is FQGTGA. The CDR3 runs 15 residues. The V and J ends lost 0 bases and 4 bases respectively, with 10 bases between them. Here the CDR3 DNA reads TGTGCCAGCAGCTTAACGGGGGACCCATACAATGAGCAGTTCTTC. Translating gives CASSLTGDPYNEQFF.

CDR3 amino acids: CAWSLMRQGMAAFF. The CDR3 DNA sequence: TGTGCCTGGAGCCTTATGAGACAGGGTATGGCCGCTTTCTTT. The rearrangement uses TRBV30 and TRBJ1-1; 7 bases agree with TRBD1. The germline V gene has CDR1 GTSNPN and CDR2 SVGIG (reference sequence). V lost 3 bases and J lost 11; bases outside the gene matches: 15. This CDR3 comprises 14 residues.

The V gene is TRBV11-2, the J gene TRBJ2-3; the D is unclear. CDR1 SGHAT and CDR2 FQNNGV come from the germline V gene. V lost 3 bases, J lost 4 bases, and 8 bases lay in between. The CDR3 runs to 13 residues. Here the CDR3 reads CASSFPGSDTQYF. The CDR3 nucleotides are TGTGCCAGCAGCTTCCCTGGGTCAGATACGCAGTATTTT. The full variable domain, in which reference TRBV11-2 and TRBJ2-3 provide the parts outside the CDR3, is EAGVAQSPRYKIIEKRQSVAFWCNPISGHATLYWYQQILGQGPKLLIQFQNNGVVDDSQLPKDRFSAERLKGVDSTLKIQPAKLEDSAVYLCASSFPGSDTQYFGPGTRLTVL.

This clonotype came up a few times. J is TRBJ2-3 and V is TRBV12-3 or TRBV12-4, with 7 bases matching TRBD1. The CDR3 has 16 amino acids. Unmatched junction bases numbered 11, after V lost 3 bases and J lost 5 bases. CDR3 sequence (DNA): TGTGCCAGCAGTTTGTCAGGAAGGGGGCTCATAGATACGCAGTATTTT. The encoded protein is CASSLSGRGLIDTQYF.

The V call is TRBV2, the J call TRBJ1-2; D gene uncertain. V was trimmed by 2 bases and J by 7 bases, leaving 14 bases between them. The CDR3 loop spans 14 amino acids. Germline lookup yields CDR1 SNHLY and CDR2 FYNNEI. In nucleotides, the CDR3 is TGTGCCAGCAGTGAACGGGGTCCCTCCCCTGGCTACACCTTC. It is translated as CASSERGPSPGYTF.

This clonotype has more than one count but fewer than ten. The V gene is TRBV19, the J gene TRBJ2-1; 9 nucleotides agree with TRBD2. The V gene's germline CDR1 is LNHDA and CDR2 SQIVND (reference sequence). The CDR3 consists of 16 residues. The J segment lost 4 bases and the V segment lost 3 bases, leaving 7 bases of the junction unmatched. The CDR3 DNA reads as TGTGCCAGTAGTATGGGGATAGCGGGAGCATACAATGAGCAGTTCTTC. Its translation: CASSMGIAGAYNEQFF.

This clonotype was seen a handful of times. This chain links TRBV15 with TRBJ2-2, with D perhaps matching TRBD1 (6 bases). The CDR3 sequence is 11 residues long. The V and J ends lost 9 bases and 4 bases respectively, with 6 bases between them. CDR1 and CDR2 (germline): LNHNV, YYDKDF (reference sequence). The CDR3 nucleotides are TGTGCCACGGGGGCCACCGGGGAGCTGTTTTTT. It specifies CATGATGELFF.

The rearrangement uses TRBV7-8 and TRBJ1-5; TRBD1 agrees at 7 bases. The V segment lost 5 bases and the J segment 0 bases; nucleotides outside the gene matches: 7. This CDR3 has 16 amino acids. The germline gives CDR1 SGHVS, CDR2 FQNEAQ. Here the CDR3 reads CASSMGQLYSNQPQHF. In nucleotides, the CDR3 is TGTGCCAGCAGCATGGGACAGCTTTATAGCAATCAGCCCCAGCATTTT.

This clonotype was picked up a small number of times. The chain combines TRBV29-1 with TRBJ1-1; a possible D gene is TRBD1 (5 bases). With 6 bases removed from V and 4 bases from J, the gap between germline ends came to 21 bases. The germline CDR1 and CDR2 sequences are SQVTM and ANQGSEA. The CDR3 contains 15 residues. In DNA form, the CDR3 reads TGCAGCGTGTCCCCGAGCTCCGGGACTACCACTGAAGCTTTCTTT. Translating gives CSVSPSSGTTTEAFF.

The CDR3 bases are TGTGCCAGCAGCCACGGGGGATACTATGGCTACACCTTC. Encoded protein: CASSHGGYYGYTF. This chain connects TRBV3-1 to TRBJ1-2, with D possibly matching TRBD1 (5 bases). The CDR3 runs 13 residues. Germline values: CDR1 LGHDT, CDR2 YNNKEL (reference sequence). Deletions cut 3 bases from V and 3 bases from J, with 8 bases between.

This clonotype was counted between two and nine times. The gene calls are TRBV6-5 and TRBJ1-6; 9 positions match TRBD1. The germline CDR1 and CDR2 sequences are MNHEY and SVGAGI. CDR3 length equals 16 residues. The J segment lost 2 bases and the V segment lost 5 bases, leaving 4 bases of the junction unmatched. The CDR3 spells CASSRQGGTYNSPLHF. The CDR3 coding sequence is TGTGCCAGCAGTCGACAGGGGGGTACCTATAATTCACCCCTCCACTTT.

The chain couples TRBV6-2 or TRBV6-3 to TRBJ2-7, with 8 bases matching TRBD2. In germline, CDR1 is MNHEY, CDR2 SVGEGT. Losses at the gene ends were 7 bases for V and 3 bases for J; bases not matched to a gene: 8. The CDR3 length is 14 residues. CDR3 sequence: CASNLHAGGYEQYF. CDR3 in DNA: TGTGCCAGCAATCTCCACGCGGGAGGCTACGAGCAGTACTTC.